The 10 T cell receptor beta chains presented below share a single source sample, sequenced in a study of blood T cell repertoires in COVID-19. The data were produced by immunoSEQ multiplex PCR, yet TCRdb's version contains in-frame clones alone and is incomplete. Found here are some 180,000 clones, approximately 88% of them singletons; the top ten hold about 7%. The sample taken for sequencing was peripheral blood. Receptors were obtained from a man aged 35 to 55 with acute or convalescent COVID-19.

The rearrangement joins TRBV19 to TRBJ2-6; TRBD1 aligns across 7 bases. CDR3 length: 15 amino acids. The germline CDR1 and CDR2 sequences are LNHDA and SQIVND (reference sequence). The junction had 6 bases not matched to a gene; V was cut back by 9 bases and J by 1 base. CDR3 region: CASRDSTSGANVLTF. The DNA for the CDR3 is TGTGCCAGCAGGGACAGCACATCTGGGGCCAACGTCCTGACTTTC.

The sample holds a few counts of this clone. The DNA of the CDR3 is TGTGCCAGCAAGGGGGGGAATTTTCGCTACACCTTC. Translated: CASKGGNFRYTF. The chain joins TRBV25-1 to TRBJ1-2; D is possibly TRBD1 (6 bases). The CDR3 has 12 residues. The ends were cut back, 7 bases at V and 9 bases at J, with 15 bases in the middle. Germline values: CDR1 MGHDK, CDR2 SYGVNS.

The CDR3: CASTSYGVVQSSGANVLTF. The CDR3 bases are TGTGCCAGCACCTCGTACGGAGTAGTGCAGAGCTCTGGGGCCAACGTCCTGACTTTC. J is TRBJ2-6 and V is TRBV7-9; D is unclear. This CDR3 contains 19 residues. V was shortened by 7 bases and J by 0 bases, with 22 bases between the two germline ends. The germline V gene has CDR1 SEHNR and CDR2 FQNEAQ (reference sequence).

The chain employs TRBV6-5 and TRBJ1-2, with D hard to call. CDR3 length: 15 residues. Trimming cost V 6 bases and J 3 bases, with 17 bases left between them. The germline gives CDR1 MNHEY, CDR2 SVGAGI. The CDR3 DNA sequence: TGTGCCAGCAGGCGGACTCAGCTTGCGGACTATGGCTACACCTTC. Encoded protein: CASRRTQLADYGYTF.

The J gene is TRBJ2-1, the V gene TRBV30, with D possibly matching TRBD2 (5 bases). From germline, CDR1 is GTSNPN and CDR2 SVGIG (reference sequence). The CDR3 spans 15 residues. Trimming shortened V by 4 bases and J by 0 bases, and 13 bases separated the two germline ends. The CDR3 is CAWTLGESSYNEQFF. The CDR3 DNA reads TGTGCCTGGACCCTCGGGGAGAGCTCCTACAATGAGCAGTTCTTC.

V gene TRBV27 combines with J gene TRBJ2-7; 7 bases match TRBD2. Germline V gives CDR1 MNHEY, CDR2 SMNVEV (reference sequence). The CDR3 is 15 amino acids. V gave up 0 bases and J gave up 3 bases; unmatched junction bases: 5. This CDR3 is CASSLSSGPNYEQYF. The CDR3 bases are TGTGCCAGCAGTTTATCTAGCGGGCCGAACTACGAGCAGTACTTC.

The genes are TRBV7-7 and TRBJ2-5, with D possibly being TRBD1 (5 bases). CDR1 and CDR2 from the germline V gene are SSHAT and FNYEAQ (reference sequence). The V and J ends lost 7 bases and 1 base respectively, with 13 bases between them. This CDR3 has 14 residues. Here the CDR3 DNA reads TGTGCCAGCACCCGCCTTGGGGCCCAAGAGACCCAGTACTTC. Translated: CASTRLGAQETQYF.

This rearrangement joins TRBV29-1 to TRBJ1-2; D remains unclear. The CDR3 extends over 13 amino acids. Between the trimmed V and J ends, which lost 4 bases and 5 bases, there was a span of 14 bases. The V gene's germline CDR1 is SQVTM and CDR2 ANQGSEA. The CDR3 bases are TGCAGCGTTGTCCAGGAGGGAGCTTATGGCTACACCTTC. Translation gives CSVVQEGAYGYTF.

The chain links TRBV6-6 to TRBJ2-7; weak D call: TRBD1 (6 bases). Trimming shortened V by 2 bases and J by 5 bases, and 16 bases separated the two germline ends. The V gene's germline CDR1 is MNHNY and CDR2 SVGAGI (reference sequence). CDR3 length: 15 amino acids. CDR3: CASSYRAGALHEQYF. The CDR3, as DNA: TGTGCCAGCAGTTACAGGGCAGGGGCTCTCCACGAGCAGTACTTC.

This chain links TRBV5-6 with TRBJ2-7; no definite D call. V was cut by 5 bases and J by 4 bases, with 7 bases left in between. The germline CDR1 and CDR2 sequences are SGHDT and YYEEEE. This CDR3 is built from 11 residues. The CDR3: CASRNRYEQYF. The DNA for the CDR3 is TGTGCCAGCAGAAACAGATACGAGCAGTACTTC. Full variable domain (missing parts from reference TRBV5-6 and TRBJ2-7): DAGVTQSPTHLIKTRGQQVTLRCSPKSGHDTVSWYQQALGQGPQFIFQYYEEEERQRGNFPDRFSGHQFPNYSSELNVNALLLGDSALYLCASRNRYEQYFGPGTRLTVT.